One and the same sample provided the 27 T cell receptor beta chains below, sequenced in a study of radiation and T cells in renal cell carcinoma. Assay: immunoSEQ multiplex PCR; the TCRdb copy retains only in-frame clones and omits some. The data contain about 130,000 clones, 70% to 90% of them singletons. Time point given: baseline pretreatment blood. The treatment was: 15 Gy SBRT to primary tumor, nephrectomy 4 weeks later. The source material was blood, sampled from a patient whose treatment included radiotherapy and nephrectomy. These TCRs come from a woman aged 45-65 years with renal cell carcinoma.

This CDR3 is CASTSRVGPSREKLFF. The DNA for the CDR3 is TGTGCCAGCACCTCCAGAGTCGGGCCGTCAAGGGAAAAACTGTTTTTT. This chain uses TRBV5-5 with TRBJ1-4, with D uncertain. Trimming shortened V by 6 bases and J by 8 bases, and 23 bases separated the two germline ends. Looked up from germline, CDR1 is SGHKS and CDR2 is YYEKEE (reference sequence). The CDR3 is 16 amino acids.

As concerns this clone: Different DNA sequences within this sample yield the same CDR3. This chain uses TRBV6-5 with TRBJ1-1; D is ambiguous. Trimming cost V 6 bases and J 1 base, with 9 bases left between them. Germline assignment: CDR1 MNHEY and CDR2 SVGAGI. There are 13 residues in the CDR3. The CDR3 nucleotides are TGTGCCAGCAGCCGTACAGCGAACACTGAAGCTTTCTTT. Its translation: CASSRTANTEAFF.

The chain links TRBV6-5 to TRBJ1-1, with D possibly being TRBD1 (6 bases). V was clipped by 5 bases and J by 1 base, with 11 bases between them. CDR1 MNHEY and CDR2 SVGAGI come from the germline V gene. This CDR3 region has 14 residues. The CDR3 here is CASSNRVPNTEAFF. The DNA for the CDR3 is TGTGCCAGCAGTAACAGGGTACCGAACACTGAAGCTTTCTTT.

The chain employs TRBV7-9 and TRBJ2-6; D possibly uses TRBD1 or TRBD2 (7 bases each). V lost 4 bases, J lost 6 bases, and 25 bases lay in between. CDR3 size: 19 residues. The V gene's germline CDR1 is SEHNR and CDR2 FQNEAQ (reference sequence). CDR3 loop: CASSSTGQRGGWVANVLTF. The CDR3 DNA reads TGTGCCAGCAGCTCAACGGGACAGCGGGGAGGTTGGGTGGCCAACGTCCTGACTTTC. Full variable domain (missing parts from reference TRBV7-9 and TRBJ2-6): DTGVSQNPRHKITKRGQNVTFRCDPISEHNRLYWYRQTLGQGPEFLTYFQNEAQLEKSRLLSDRFSAERPKGSFSTLEIQRTEQGDSAMYLCASSSTGQRGGWVANVLTFGAGSRLTVL.

The chain couples TRBV5-1 to TRBJ1-6; D remains unclear. Trimming removed 0 bases at V and 3 bases at J, with 10 bases between. Germline V CDR1 and CDR2: SGHRS, YFSETQ. The length of the CDR3 is 16 residues. The CDR3 bases are TGCGCCAGCAGCTTGGACGGCGTCTTCTATAATTCACCCCTCCACTTT. Translating gives CASSLDGVFYNSPLHF.

The genes are TRBV19 and TRBJ1-2; possible D gene TRBD1, 5 bases. CDR1 is LNHDA and CDR2 is SQIVND in the germline V gene (reference sequence). Trimming pared 9 bases from V and 0 bases from J, leaving 11 bases between. The CDR3 sequence is 13 residues long. The DNA of the CDR3 is TGTGCCAGCGGGACCACAGCTAACTATGGCTACACCTTC. Its translation is CASGTTANYGYTF.

The chain combines TRBV30 with TRBJ1-4; no reliable D call. Trimming took 0 bases from V and 4 from J, leaving 12 bases between them. This CDR3 contains 15 residues. CDR1 is GTSNPN and CDR2 is SVGIG in the germline V gene (reference sequence). CDR3 sequence: CAWSVAPGSNEKLFF. The CDR3 nucleotides read TGTGCCTGGAGTGTAGCTCCGGGGAGTAATGAAAAACTGTTTTTT.

The gene calls are TRBV5-5 and TRBJ2-1; D could derive from TRBD1 or TRBD2 (5 bases each). Per the germline V gene, CDR1 is SGHKS and CDR2 is YYEKEE (reference sequence). There are 16 residues in the CDR3. Trimming shortened V by 4 bases and J by 5 bases, and 19 bases separated the two germline ends. The CDR3 reads CASSIAPGTGNNEQFF. The CDR3 nucleotides are TGTGCCAGCAGCATAGCCCCCGGGACCGGTAACAATGAGCAGTTCTTC.

V and J are TRBV2 and TRBJ2-2; the match to TRBD1 covers 9 bases. V lost 4 bases, J lost 6 bases, and 6 bases stayed unmatched. CDR3 length equals 15 residues. Germline V CDR1 and CDR2: SNHLY, FYNNEI. The CDR3 here is CASSVRTGEAGELFF. Here the CDR3 DNA reads TGTGCCAGCAGTGTCAGGACAGGGGAGGCCGGGGAGCTGTTTTTT.

The chain combines TRBV11-3 with TRBJ1-1; 7 nucleotides match TRBD1. Losses at the gene ends were 2 bases for V and 0 bases for J; bases not matched to a gene: 0. The CDR3 contains 14 residues. Looked up from germline, CDR1 is SGHNT and CDR2 is YENEEA. The DNA for the CDR3 is TGTGCCAGCAGCTTAACAGGGGTGAACACTGAAGCTTTCTTT. Its translation is CASSLTGVNTEAFF.

The chain links TRBV7-9 to TRBJ2-3, with 9 bases aligning to TRBD2. This CDR3 spans 19 amino acids. Germline assignment: CDR1 SEHNR and CDR2 FQNEAQ (reference sequence). With 6 bases clipped from V and 6 bases from J, the junction kept 22 bases outside the gene matches. CDR3 DNA sequence: TGTGCCAGCAGAAATGCTTGGTTCGGGACTAGCTCCCAACGGGATACGCAGTATTTT. Its protein is CASRNAWFGTSSQRDTQYF.

The V and J genes are TRBV7-9 and TRBJ1-4, with TRBD1 identical over 7 bases. V trimming: 5 bases; J trimming: 6 bases; junction bases outside the gene matches: 9. Germline CDR1 reads SEHNR; CDR2 reads FQNEAQ (reference sequence). The CDR3 length is 15 residues. CDR3 region: CASSPREGADEKLFF. CDR3 nucleotide sequence: TGTGCCAGCAGCCCCCGGGAGGGGGCGGATGAAAAACTGTTTTTT.

V usage is TRBV4-3 and J usage is TRBJ1-2; tentative D call: TRBD1 (6 bases). V was trimmed by 0 bases and J by 4 bases, leaving 12 bases between them. CDR3 length: 15 residues. Germline V gene lookup returns CDR1 LGHNA and CDR2 YSLEER. The CDR3 bases are TGCGCCAGCAGCCAAGAGGACAGATCCTCCTATGGCTACACCTTC. Translation: CASSQEDRSSYGYTF.

The rearrangement joins TRBV4-2 to TRBJ1-2, with D unresolved. This CDR3 region has 19 residues. V was cut by 0 bases and J by 2 bases, with 22 bases left in between. The germline V gene has CDR1 LGHNA and CDR2 YNFKEQ. The CDR3 DNA reads TGTGCCAGCAGCCAAGAAACCTACCCTTTAGGGTCCCGGAACTATGGCTACACCTTC. This encodes CASSQETYPLGSRNYGYTF.

This rearrangement joins TRBV5-5 to TRBJ2-2, with a weak D call TRBD2 (5 bases). The CDR3 runs to 14 residues. Germline V CDR1 and CDR2: SGHKS, YYEKEE (reference sequence). V lost 1 base and J 2 bases, leaving 6 bases between the germline ends. CDR3 sequence reads: CASSLRGNTGELFF. The CDR3 nucleotides are TGTGCCAGCAGCTTGCGGGGTAACACCGGGGAGCTGTTTTTT. Based on the CDR3 plus reference TRBV5-5 and TRBJ2-2, the full variable domain is DAGVTQSPTHLIKTRGQQVTLRCSPISGHKSVSWYQQVLGQGPQFIFQYYEKEERGRGNFPDRFSARQFPNYSSELNVNALLLGDSALYLCASSLRGNTGELFFGEGSRLTVL.

This rearrangement joins TRBV10-3 to TRBJ2-7; D is possibly TRBD2 (6 bases). This CDR3 region has 13 residues. The germline V and J ends were trimmed by 8 bases and 2 bases, with 13 bases remaining between them. Looked up from germline, CDR1 is ENHRY and CDR2 is SYGVKD. The CDR3 nucleotides read TGTGCCATCTTGGCGGGGCATCCCTACGAGCAGTACTTC. Translating it yields CAILAGHPYEQYF.

The gene calls are TRBV4-1 and TRBJ1-5, with TRBD1 matching over 7 bases. The CDR3 is made up of 14 amino acids. Germline values: CDR1 MGHRA, CDR2 YSYEKL. V was pared by 5 bases and J by 9 bases, with 10 bases of the junction left unmatched. The CDR3 is CASSSTGVEGPQHF. The DNA of the CDR3 is TGCGCCAGCAGCTCAACAGGGGTCGAAGGGCCCCAGCATTTT.

A single count supports this clone. The V call is TRBV18, the J call TRBJ2-2; 7 bases match TRBD1. The CDR3 covers 15 residues. V gave up 6 bases and J gave up 0 bases; unmatched junction bases: 4. CDR1 is KGHSH and CDR2 is LQKENI in the germline V gene. The CDR3 nucleotides read TGTGCCAGCTCGCCAGGACAGGCGAACACCGGGGAGCTGTTTTTT. Translated: CASSPGQANTGELFF.

This rearrangement joins TRBV18 to TRBJ2-7; 9 bases are shared with TRBD1. Germline V gene data show CDR1 as KGHSH and CDR2 as LQKENI. The ends lost 6 bases at V and 3 bases at J; junction bases unmatched: 3. CDR3 length: 13 residues. CDR3 coding DNA: TGTGCCAGCTCGACAGGGGGTGTCTACGAGCAGTACTTC. It is translated as CASSTGGVYEQYF.

J is TRBJ2-5 and V is TRBV11-2; D is unclear. Trimming took off 3 bases at V and 0 bases at J, with 8 bases between the two ends. CDR1 and CDR2 (germline): SGHAT, FQNNGV. This CDR3 has 14 residues. The CDR3 nucleotides read TGTGCCAGCAGCTTGCTTAGAAACCAAGAGACCCAGTACTTC. It yields the protein CASSLLRNQETQYF.

The gene calls are TRBV19 and TRBJ2-7; 9 nucleotides align to TRBD1. V lost 7 bases to trimming and J lost 0 bases; unmatched junction nucleotides: 7. The CDR3 runs to 15 residues. Looked up from germline, CDR1 is LNHDA and CDR2 is SQIVND (reference sequence). In nucleotides, the CDR3 is TGTGCCAGTACCCCAGGGACAGGGAGCTCCTACGAGCAGTACTTC. This sequence encodes CASTPGTGSSYEQYF.

The chain employs TRBV4-3 and TRBJ2-5, with D unclear. V was pared by 4 bases and J by 3 bases, with 15 bases between. The CDR3 is 15 amino acids. Germline CDR1 reads LGHNA; CDR2 reads YSLEER. This CDR3 is CASSLEMRSKETQYF. CDR3 coding DNA: TGCGCCAGCAGCCTTGAAATGAGGTCAAAAGAGACCCAGTACTTC.

The V call is TRBV5-1, the J call TRBJ2-1, with D unresolved. In germline, CDR1 is SGHRS, CDR2 YFSETQ. V was trimmed by 4 bases and J by 6 bases, leaving 20 bases between them. CDR3 length: 16 amino acids. The CDR3 sequence is CASSILGAAPSNEQFF. DNA for the CDR3: TGCGCCAGCAGCATATTAGGTGCGGCCCCGTCCAATGAGCAGTTCTTC. Together with reference TRBV5-1 and TRBJ2-1, the CDR3 gives the full variable domain: KAGVTQTPRYLIKTRGQQVTLSCSPISGHRSVSWYQQTPGQGLQFLFEYFSETQRNKGNFPGRFSGRQFSNSRSEMNVSTLELGDSALYLCASSILGAAPSNEQFFGPGTRLTVL.

J is TRBJ2-6 and V is TRBV7-3; no reliable D call. Trimming removed 4 bases from V and 0 bases from J, with 7 bases in between. This CDR3 is 15 amino acids long. Germline V gene data show CDR1 as SGHTA and CDR2 as FQGTGA. CDR3 nucleotides: TGTGCCAGCAGCTCGATCCTCTCTGGGGCCAACGTCCTGACTTTC. Amino acid sequence: CASSSILSGANVLTF. Looking up the rest from reference TRBV7-3 and TRBJ2-6 gives the full variable domain: GAGVSQTPSNKVTEKGKYVELRCDPISGHTALYWYRQSLGQGPEFLIYFQGTGAADDSGLPNDRFFAVRPEGSVSTLKIQRTERGDSAVYLCASSSILSGANVLTFGAGSRLTVL.

This chain connects TRBV7-9 to TRBJ2-2; the D is unclear. The CDR3 loop spans 13 amino acids. The germline gives CDR1 SEHNR, CDR2 FQNEAQ (reference sequence). V lost 6 bases and J 3 bases, leaving 8 bases between the germline ends. The CDR3 nucleotides are TGTGCCAGCAGTCGGGTCCACACCGGGGAGCTGTTTTTT. Translating gives CASSRVHTGELFF.

The chain combines TRBV18 with TRBJ1-2; 10 bases fit TRBD1. The V gene end was trimmed by 5 bases and the J gene end by 5 bases; junction bases not matched to a gene: 11. The germline V gene has CDR1 KGHSH and CDR2 LQKENI. This CDR3 is 16 amino acids long. The DNA for the CDR3 is TGTGCCAGCTCATCGAGGGGACAGGGGTATCAGTATGGCTACACCTTC. Protein product: CASSSRGQGYQYGYTF.

The chain uses TRBV5-1 and TRBJ1-4; D might be TRBD1 (5 bases). V was clipped by 4 bases and J by 2 bases, with 15 bases between them. Per the germline V gene, CDR1 is SGHRS and CDR2 is YFSETQ. The CDR3 has 16 amino acids. CDR3 loop: CASSPIPGSTNEKLFF. CDR3 bases: TGCGCCAGCAGCCCAATACCAGGGTCGACTAATGAAAAACTGTTTTTT.